What follows are 10 T cell receptor beta chains derived from one specimen sequenced in a study of T cells after yellow fever vaccination. TCRdb analysed the 5' RACE reads with MiXCR anew, one entry per CDR3 protein. The sample has 250,000 or so distinct CDR3 sequences, about 3.9% seen once; the top ten hold 15% to 20%. The sequences come from PBMCs, collected 15 days after the yellow fever booster vaccination. Receptors were obtained from a man aged 18-30 years who received the YFV17D yellow fever vaccine.

This clonotype was counted ten times or more. The chain recombines TRBV18 with TRBJ1-1; 7 nucleotides align to TRBD1. After removal of 1 base from V and 8 bases from J, the junction contained 16 bases not matched to a gene. CDR1 is KGHSH, CDR2 LQKENI, per germline. There are 17 residues in the CDR3. In DNA form, the CDR3 reads TGTGCCAGCTCACCACAGGACAAGGGGGCAAAGGGATCCGAAGCTTTCTTT. It yields the protein CASSPQDKGAKGSEAFF.

In its sample, this clonotype was seen many times. V is TRBV3-1 and J is TRBJ1-1; TRBD1 matches 11 bases. CDR1 and CDR2 (germline): LGHDT, YNNKEL (reference sequence). J was trimmed by 4 bases and V by 6 bases; bases with no gene match: 10. This CDR3 comprises 16 residues. In DNA, the CDR3 is TGTGCCAGCAGTCATGGACAGGGGGCGGAGGTCACTGAAGCTTTCTTT. Its translation: CASSHGQGAEVTEAFF.

The gene calls are TRBV19 and TRBJ2-3; D gene ambiguous. The CDR3 consists of 14 residues. V gave up 6 bases and J gave up 2 bases, with 12 bases separating them. Germline CDR1 LNHDA, CDR2 SQIVND (reference sequence). This CDR3 reads CASSKGISTDTQYF. For the CDR3, the DNA is TGTGCCAGTAGCAAAGGGATTTCCACAGATACGCAGTATTTT.

This clonotype was detected ten times or more. The V gene is TRBV30, the J gene TRBJ1-1; TRBD1 might be the D (6 bases). Per the germline V gene, CDR1 is GTSNPN and CDR2 is SVGIG (reference sequence). V was trimmed by 5 bases and J by 5 bases, leaving 12 bases between them. This CDR3 has 12 residues. The DNA for the CDR3 is TGTGCCTGGGCAGCGGGGGCAACTGAAGCTTTCTTT. This translates into CAWAAGATEAFF. The full variable domain, with the rest looked up from reference TRBV30 and TRBJ1-1, is SQTIHQWPATLVQPVGSPLSLECTVEGTSNPNLYWYRQAAGRGLQLLFYSVGIGQISSEVPQNLSASRPQDRQFILSSKKLLLSDSGFYLCAWAAGATEAFFGQGTRLTVV.

Details on this clonotype: One base away lies a much larger clone, so this may be a sequencing read error. DNA of the CDR3: TGCAGAGCTAGAGATCCCTACGCGGATGAGCAGTTCTTC. This translates into CRARDPYADEQFF. This sequence joins TRBV20-1 and TRBJ2-1; D is uncertain. Germline-derived CDR1 and CDR2 are DFQATT and SNEGSKA (reference sequence). This CDR3 is built from 13 residues.

This clonotype was observed at least ten times. This chain joins TRBV6-5 and TRBJ2-5, with D tentatively TRBD2 (6 bases). The CDR3 has 17 residues. Looked up from germline, CDR1 is MNHEY and CDR2 is SVGAGI. V dropped 0 bases and J dropped 4 bases, with 18 bases sitting between them. The CDR3 loop is CASSYSSIPSGRETQYF. CDR3 in DNA: TGTGCCAGCAGTTACTCGAGTATTCCGAGCGGGCGAGAGACCCAGTACTTC.

This clonotype has at least ten counts. The J gene is TRBJ1-6, the V gene TRBV6-2 or TRBV6-3; D is uncertain. Trimming stripped 6 bases from V and 6 bases from J, with 15 bases between. The length of the CDR3 is 15 residues. Germline V gene lookup returns CDR1 MNHEY and CDR2 SVGEGT. CDR3 protein: CASSLLTTGNSPLHF. In DNA, the CDR3 is TGTGCCAGCAGCCTATTGACGACGGGTAATTCACCCCTCCACTTT.

This clonotype has at least ten counts. The chain links TRBV2 to TRBJ1-6; 7 bases are shared with TRBD1. Per germline, CDR1 SNHLY and CDR2 FYNNEI. CDR3 length: 13 residues. J lost 9 bases, V lost 8 bases, and 7 bases had no gene match. CDR3 in amino acids: CASSRDSPSPLHF. CDR3 coding DNA: TGTGCCAGCTCCCGGGACAGCCCTTCACCCCTCCACTTT.

This clonotype showed up many times. This chain joins TRBV6-5 and TRBJ2-1, with a possible D match to TRBD1 (6 bases). Germline loops: CDR1 MNHEY, CDR2 SVGAGI. The V end lost 5 bases, the J end lost 2 bases, and 16 bases lay between the germline ends. There are 16 residues in the CDR3. The CDR3 spells CASSLNRVQTYNEQFF. The DNA for the CDR3 is TGTGCCAGCAGTCTAAACAGGGTTCAGACCTACAATGAGCAGTTCTTC.

This clonotype was detected many times. The chain uses TRBV5-1 and TRBJ2-5; no reliable D call. This CDR3 region has 14 residues. The germline CDR1 and CDR2 sequences are SGHRS and YFSETQ. V dropped 0 bases and J dropped 3 bases, with 9 bases sitting between them. CDR3 sequence reads: CASSLVAGKETQYF. CDR3 in DNA: TGCGCCAGCAGCTTGGTCGCAGGAAAAGAGACCCAGTACTTC.